This TCR beta chain was recorded in a study of a mutant IDH1 vaccine in newly diagnosed glioma (dated by TCRdb to about 2021). Concerning the study at large: Of the roughly 31 treated patients, roughly 62% were male and about 40% were female, and the mean age was 40.4 years. For exploratory analyses, approximately 23 treated patients had longitudinal TCRB deep sequencing done wherever samples were available. Six visits were used for peripheral blood collection: V03 (baseline), V05, V07, V10, V12 and V13. Prior to enrollment, standard therapy consisting of radiotherapy alone, temozolomide alone, or radiochemotherapy with temozolomide had been administered to patients, with the combination being received by most patients. The paper as a whole reports these results and caveats: Across multiple MHC alleles, vaccine-induced immune responses were seen in 90% to 95% of patients. Pseudoprogression seemed to be unrelated to changes in the top peripheral T cell clonotypes found by TCRB sequencing. Selection of PBMC samples for TCRB deep sequencing was based on availability. The authors noted that analyses of patient blood samples could not be reproduced because of sample limitations.

In light of the paper, this sample's time point label describes: baseline, week 1 (first vaccination visit). Interpreted using the paper, the treatment or condition label stands for: pre-vaccination baseline after standard-of-care therapy. All donors had newly diagnosed IDH1-mutant astrocytomas of WHO grade 3 or 4 that showed loss of nuclear ATRX. The samples were drawn from NOA16, a multicentre, single-arm, open-label phase I trial in Germany that tested a mutant IDH1 peptide vaccine in humans for the first time. Visit V03 blood draws served as the baseline sample for immunogenicity testing. Genomic DNA for TCRB sequencing was extracted from EDTA blood using the DNeasy Blood and Tissue Kit. In regard to this clone: Its antigen is still unknown. No much larger clone is present one base from it, and per-base qualities are unavailable.

Receptors were amplified or captured by the immunoSEQ multiplex PCR assay. Following the manufacturer's protocol, the hsTCRB Kit was used to amplify rearranged TCR beta chain sequences. TCRB libraries were sequenced on an Illumina MiSeq. The original methods were these. The kit vendor's proprietary platform handled demultiplexing, trimming and gene mapping. This is the immuneACCESS table as TCRdb keeps it, with only in-frame sequences that have V and J called. A part of the clones is gone; compared with another copy, unresolved V genes explain less than half, and the rest is unexplained. V, J and clone size are those of that table, while D and trimming were read from the DNA. The sample profile shows 25,000 to 35,000 clones; 70% to 90% of them were found once. The ten largest clones capture around 5% of the sample. The receptor was isolated from a woman between 35 and 50 years old with glioma. The specimen comprised PBMCs, sampled from a glioma patient treated with radiotherapy, temozolomide or both.

The CDR3 protein: CAISEGQPSGNTIYF. In nucleotides, the sequence is TGTGCCATCAGTGAAGGACAGCCCTCTGGAAACACCATATATTTT. The rearranged chain carries TRBV10-3 and TRBJ1-3, with TRBD1 as a weak D call on 6 bases. The trim is 3 bases for V and 0 bases for J, with a gap of 9 bases between the germline ends. The germline V gene sets CDR1 to ENHRY and CDR2 to SYGVKD. The CDR3, from cysteine to phenylalanine, totals 15 residues. Just the 45-base CDR3 DNA is kept, in frame starting at base 1.